The source of this TCR beta chain is a study of blood T cells in healthy people across ages. Study background: About one barcoded beta molecule was captured per two T cells (by template switching).

This clonotype appeared a few times. The antigen is unknown. Study-wide results and caveats: Estimates based on one million T cells were treated as lower bounds. Donor CMV status, an unknown factor, possibly confounded changes in expanded clonotypes. Aged donors had fewer naive CD4+ cells and lower diversity than long-lived donors.

The authors ran a second PCR of about 6 to 11 cycles using a sample-barcoded 5' primer and a J-beta primer mix. TCRdb reprocessed the 5' RACE reads with MiXCR, giving one entry per CDR3 protein. Of around 990,000 distinct CDR3 sequences listed, under 30% are singletons. V gave up 1 base and J gave up 15 bases, with 10 bases separating them. This CDR3 has 11 amino acids. These same data were also listed under a study on T cells of mothers and their children.

The V call is TRBV12-3 or TRBV12-4, the J call TRBJ2-1, with D perhaps assigned TRBD1 or TRBD2 (5 bases each). What was sequenced was blood. The origin of this receptor is a girl aged 2-9 years in good health. The CDR3 DNA follows: TGTGCCAGCAGTTTAGTTCACGGGGCGTTCTTC. Translated: CASSLVHGAFF.